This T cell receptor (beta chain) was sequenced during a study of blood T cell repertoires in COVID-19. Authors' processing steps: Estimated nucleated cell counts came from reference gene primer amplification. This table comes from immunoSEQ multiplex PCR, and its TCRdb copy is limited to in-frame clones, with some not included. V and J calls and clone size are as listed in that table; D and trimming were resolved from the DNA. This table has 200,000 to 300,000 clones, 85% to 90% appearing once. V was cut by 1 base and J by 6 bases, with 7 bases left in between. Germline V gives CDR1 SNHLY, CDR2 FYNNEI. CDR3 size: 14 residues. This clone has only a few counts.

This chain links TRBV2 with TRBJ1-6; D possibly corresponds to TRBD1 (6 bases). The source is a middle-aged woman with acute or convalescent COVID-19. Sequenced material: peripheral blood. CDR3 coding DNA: TGTGCCAGCAGTGAAGGGACAGTTAATTCACCCCTCCACTTT. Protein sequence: CASSEGTVNSPLHF.